This T cell receptor beta chain stems from a study of blood T cell repertoires in COVID-19. Background on the study: Nucleic acid was either cDNA or gDNA, and it came from T cells, B-cell-depleted T cells, or PBMCs.

In the authors' workflow: Amplified reference gene primers provided the basis for estimating nucleated cell counts. Profiled with immunoSEQ multiplex PCR; TCRdb holds only in-frame clones, not every one. V and J calls and clone size come straight from that table; D and trimming were deduced from the DNA. The sample lists around 340,000 clones, 86% occurring once. The source is a woman aged 60 to 75 with COVID-19, enrolled during active disease. The sequenced sample was peripheral blood.

CDR3 coding DNA: TGCGCCAGCAGCTTCGACAGGGGGGGCTACACCTTC. Its translation: CASSFDRGGYTF. The chain combines TRBV5-1 with TRBJ1-2, with TRBD1 identical over 9 bases. The germline gives CDR1 SGHRS, CDR2 YFSETQ. The junction had 1 base not matched to a gene; V was cut back by 2 bases and J by 8 bases. The CDR3 has 12 residues.